The 22 T cell receptor beta chains reported below all come from one sample, sequenced in a study of T cell changes during pregnancy in multiple sclerosis. TCRdb keeps only in-frame clones here, not all; method: immunoSEQ multiplex PCR. The profile shows under 80,000 clones, approximately 88% of them singletons. Sample: peripheral blood, taken in the first trimester of pregnancy. These receptor sequences come from a female donor with multiple sclerosis, enrolled in a pregnancy study.

This clone was seen just once. This chain connects TRBV6-1 to TRBJ1-4; 11 bases are shared with TRBD1. The CDR3 loop spans 15 amino acids. Germline V lookup: CDR1 MNHNS, CDR2 SASEGT. Trimming took 1 base from V and 7 from J; bases not matched to a gene: 2. Written as DNA, the CDR3 is TGTGCCAGCAGTGAAGGGACAGGGGGCGTTGAAAAACTGTTTTTT. Translated: CASSEGTGGVEKLFF.

CDR3 in amino acids: CASSLGTRGTSGREQFF. DNA for the CDR3: TGTGCCAGCAGCTTAGGAACACGCGGGACTAGCGGGAGAGAGCAGTTCTTC. The genes are TRBV7-2 and TRBJ2-1; 14 positions agree with TRBD2. CDR1 and CDR2 (germline): SGHTA, FQGNSA. The CDR3 has 17 residues. J gave up 10 bases and V 1 base, and 9 bases lay outside the gene matches.

The rearrangement joins TRBV6-1 to TRBJ2-4, with TRBD2 matching 9 bases. Germline-derived CDR1 and CDR2 are MNHNS and SASEGT. V lost 4 bases, J lost 8 bases, and 6 bases stayed unmatched. The CDR3 is made up of 14 amino acids. CDR3: CASSVKREVDIQYF. DNA for the CDR3: TGTGCCAGCAGTGTTAAGCGGGAGGTGGACATTCAGTACTTC.

CDR3 in amino acids: CASSQTTGVNYGYTF. The CDR3, as DNA: TGCGCCAGCAGCCAAACAACAGGGGTGAACTATGGCTACACCTTC. V is TRBV4-1 and J is TRBJ1-2; TRBD1 matches at 7 bases. This CDR3 comprises 15 residues. CDR1 and CDR2 (germline): MGHRA, YSYEKL. Germline trimming cut 2 bases from V and 2 bases from J; bases unmatched to any gene: 5.

V is TRBV18 and J is TRBJ1-2; D perhaps matches TRBD1 (5 bases). The V and J ends lost 3 bases and 8 bases respectively, with 19 bases between them. Germline V gives CDR1 KGHSH, CDR2 LQKENI. The CDR3 is 15 residues long. CDR3 sequence reads: CASSPATQGFEGYTF. The DNA of the CDR3 is TGTGCCAGCTCACCGGCCACCCAGGGCTTTGAAGGCTACACCTTC.

The chain joins TRBV28 to TRBJ2-7; possible D gene TRBD2, 6 bases. Trimming shortened V by 4 bases and J by 12 bases, and 13 bases separated the two germline ends. The germline CDR1 and CDR2 sequences are MDHEN and SYDVKM. The CDR3 is made up of 11 amino acids. The CDR3 loop is CASSSDLRGYF. CDR3 coding DNA: TGTGCCAGCAGTTCCGACCTGCGGGGGTACTTC.

J is TRBJ2-3 and V is TRBV7-3; D is unresolved. V lost 2 bases and J lost 2, with 8 bases in between. Germline CDR1 reads SGHTA; CDR2 reads FQGTGA. The CDR3 has 14 residues. The CDR3 region has the DNA TGTGCCAGCAGCTTAGTACAGAACACAGATACGCAGTATTTT. Its translation is CASSLVQNTDTQYF.

V is TRBV7-6 and J is TRBJ2-3; D remains unclear. The CDR3 loop spans 12 amino acids. Germline-derived CDR1 and CDR2 are SGHVS and FNYEAQ. Trimming took off 5 bases at V and 1 base at J, with 4 bases between the two ends. The CDR3 sequence: CASSPGTDTQYF. As DNA, the CDR3 is TGTGCCAGCAGCCCTGGCACAGATACGCAGTATTTT.

The J gene is TRBJ2-7, the V gene TRBV18; 7 nucleotides agree with TRBD1. This CDR3 comprises 16 residues. V shed 3 bases and J 0 bases; nucleotides not matched to a gene: 8. The germline CDR1 and CDR2 sequences are KGHSH and LQKENI. The CDR3 DNA follows: TGTGCCAGCTCACCCCTCGAACAGGGGAGCTCCTACGAGCAGTACTTC. Amino acids: CASSPLEQGSSYEQYF. Full variable domain (remainder filled in from reference TRBV18 and TRBJ2-7): NAGVMQNPRHLVRRRGQEARLRCSPMKGHSHVYWYRQLPEEGLKFMVYLQKENIIDESGMPKERFSAEFPKEGPSILRIQQVVRGDSAAYFCASSPLEQGSSYEQYFGPGTRLTVT.

V usage is TRBV5-4 and J usage is TRBJ1-1, with D tentatively TRBD1 (5 bases). CDR3 length: 14 residues. Per the germline V gene, CDR1 is SGHNT and CDR2 is YYREEE (reference sequence). The V gene lost 0 bases and the J gene lost 5 bases, with 11 bases spanning the gap. CDR3 in amino acids: CASSLVGGRTEAFF. The CDR3 DNA reads as TGTGCCAGCAGCTTGGTGGGGGGGAGGACTGAAGCTTTCTTT.

This chain uses TRBV2 with TRBJ1-4, with D possibly being TRBD1 (6 bases). From germline, CDR1 is SNHLY and CDR2 FYNNEI. V was shortened by 8 bases and J by 8 bases, with 21 bases between the two germline ends. The CDR3 loop spans 15 amino acids. CDR3 amino acids: CASARQDASNEKLFF. CDR3 DNA sequence: TGTGCCAGCGCTAGACAGGACGCCAGTAACGAAAAACTGTTTTTT. The complete variable domain, with remaining parts taken from reference TRBV2 and TRBJ1-4, reads EPEVTQTPSHQVTQMGQEVILRCVPISNHLYFYWYRQILGQKVEFLVSFYNNEISEKSEIFDDQFSVERPDGSNFTLKIRSTKLEDSAMYFCASARQDASNEKLFFGSGTQLSVL.

The chain employs TRBV12-2 and TRBJ2-1; the tabulated D call, TRBD2, remains unverified against the DNA. TRBV12-2 is given as a pseudogene. The CDR3 length is 17 residues. The CDR3 coding sequence is TGTGCAAGTCGCTTTTTCGATCGGACTCTAGGCTACAATGAGCAGTTCTTC. It translates to CASRFFDRTLGYNEQFF.

The chain couples TRBV5-1 to TRBJ2-5; TRBD2 might be the D (6 bases). The CDR3 runs 14 residues. Deletions cut 0 bases from V and 4 bases from J, with 10 bases between. Germline V gene sequence: CDR1 SGHRS, CDR2 YFSETQ. This chain's CDR3 is CASSLASGVETQYF. CDR3 coding DNA: TGCGCCAGCAGCTTGGCTTCGGGAGTAGAGACCCAGTACTTC. The whole variable domain, remainder taken from reference TRBV5-1 and TRBJ2-5, is KAGVTQTPRYLIKTRGQQVTLSCSPISGHRSVSWYQQTPGQGLQFLFEYFSETQRNKGNFPGRFSGRQFSNSRSEMNVSTLELGDSALYLCASSLASGVETQYFGPGTRLLVL.

The V call is TRBV10-1, the J call TRBJ2-1, with 10 bases lining up with TRBD1. The V segment lost 10 bases and the J segment 5 bases; nucleotides outside the gene matches: 5. Germline-derived CDR1 and CDR2 are WNHNN and SYGVQD (reference sequence). CDR3 length equals 13 residues. The CDR3 loop is CATGTGANNEQFF. CDR3 nucleotides: TGCGCCACCGGGACAGGGGCAAACAATGAGCAGTTCTTC.

This clone was detected only a few times. The chain is built from TRBV19 and TRBJ2-7, with TRBD2 matching 11 bases. Germline values: CDR1 LNHDA, CDR2 SQIVND (reference sequence). Losses at the gene ends were 6 bases for V and 1 base for J; bases not matched to a gene: 11. The CDR3 spans 17 residues. CDR3 nucleotide sequence: TGTGCCAGTAGGCATAAGGGACTAGCGGAACCTTCCTACGAGCAGTACTTC. It encodes CASRHKGLAEPSYEQYF.

The genes are TRBV14 and TRBJ2-1, with D perhaps TRBD1 (6 bases). Germline V gene sequence: CDR1 SGHDN, CDR2 FVKESK. V dropped 6 bases and J dropped 9 bases, with 15 bases sitting between them. The CDR3 spans 13 residues. The CDR3 here is CASRQGLVGEQFF. The CDR3 region has the DNA TGTGCCAGCAGACAGGGATTGGTAGGTGAGCAGTTCTTC.

This chain connects TRBV4-1 to TRBJ1-2; weak D call: TRBD1 (6 bases). In germline, CDR1 is MGHRA, CDR2 YSYEKL. Trimming left V 1 base short and J 6 bases short, with 15 bases between. CDR3 length: 15 amino acids. CDR3 DNA sequence: TGCGCCAGCAGCCAAGCACACAGGGTCCGAGATGGCTACACCTTC. It specifies CASSQAHRVRDGYTF.

The chain combines TRBV7-8 with TRBJ2-7, with TRBD2 matching over 9 bases. The germline V gene has CDR1 SGHVS and CDR2 FQNEAQ. The CDR3 has 15 amino acids. Trimming cost V 2 bases and J 0 bases; bases outside gene matches: 2. CDR3 bases: TGTGCCAGCAGCTTAAGTAGCGGGAGCTCCTACGAGCAGTACTTC. Protein sequence: CASSLSSGSSYEQYF.

This clone was seen only once. The chain combines TRBV10-3 with TRBJ2-7; D remains unclear. Trimming shortened V by 2 bases and J by 5 bases, and 16 bases separated the two germline ends. CDR1 and CDR2 from the germline V gene are ENHRY and SYGVKD. The CDR3 runs 15 residues. CDR3 nucleotide sequence: TGTGCCATCAGTGAGCCCCATTGGTACAGCAACGAGCAGTACTTC. It yields the protein CAISEPHWYSNEQYF.

This clone was detected only a few times. J is TRBJ1-5 and V is TRBV4-1; perhaps TRBD1 as D (6 bases). CDR1 is MGHRA and CDR2 is YSYEKL in the germline V gene. V dropped 1 base and J dropped 3 bases, with 13 bases sitting between them. This CDR3 contains 16 residues. The CDR3 nucleotides read TGCGCCAGCAGCCAAGGAAAGGGGGACCCCAATCAGCCCCAGCATTTT. It is translated as CASSQGKGDPNQPQHF.

This rearrangement joins TRBV5-6 to TRBJ1-2, with a weak D call TRBD1 (6 bases). This CDR3 region has 14 residues. With 4 bases removed from V and 0 bases from J, the gap between germline ends came to 10 bases. The V gene's germline CDR1 is SGHDT and CDR2 YYEEEE. CDR3 in DNA: TGTGCCAGCAGCCACGGACAGTCTAACTATGGCTACACCTTC. Translation gives CASSHGQSNYGYTF.

V gene TRBV28 combines with J gene TRBJ2-2, with D hard to call. Germline values: CDR1 MDHEN, CDR2 SYDVKM. Trimming cost V 5 bases and J 1 base, with 8 bases left between them. The CDR3 extends over 14 amino acids. CDR3 bases: TGTGCCAGCAGTACCCTCAGGAACACCGGGGAGCTGTTTTTT. This encodes CASSTLRNTGELFF.